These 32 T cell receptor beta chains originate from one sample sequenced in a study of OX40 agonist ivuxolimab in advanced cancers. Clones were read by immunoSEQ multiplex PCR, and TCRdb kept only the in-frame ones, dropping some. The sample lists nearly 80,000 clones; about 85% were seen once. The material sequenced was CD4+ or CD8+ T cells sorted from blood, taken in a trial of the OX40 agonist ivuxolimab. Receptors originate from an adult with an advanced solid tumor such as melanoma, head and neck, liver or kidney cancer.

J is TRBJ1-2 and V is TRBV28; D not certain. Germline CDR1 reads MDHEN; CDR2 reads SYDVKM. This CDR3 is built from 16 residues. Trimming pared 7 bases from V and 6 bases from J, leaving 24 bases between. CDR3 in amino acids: CASNPGSPTWFDGYTF. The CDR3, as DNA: TGTGCCAGCAACCCGGGCAGCCCCACATGGTTCGATGGCTACACCTTC.

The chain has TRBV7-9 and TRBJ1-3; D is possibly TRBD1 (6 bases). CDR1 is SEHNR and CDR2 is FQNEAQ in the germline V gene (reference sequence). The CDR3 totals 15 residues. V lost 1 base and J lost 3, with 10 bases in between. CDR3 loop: CASSLDRGLGNTIYF. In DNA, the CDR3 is TGTGCCAGCAGCTTAGATCGGGGGCTTGGAAACACCATATATTTT.

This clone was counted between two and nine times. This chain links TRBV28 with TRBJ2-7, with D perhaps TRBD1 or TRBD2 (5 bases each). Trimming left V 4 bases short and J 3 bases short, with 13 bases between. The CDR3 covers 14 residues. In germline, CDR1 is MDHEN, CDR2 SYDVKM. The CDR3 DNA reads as TGTGCCAGCAGTTCCCAGTGGGGGATCTACGAGCAGTACTTC. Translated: CASSSQWGIYEQYF. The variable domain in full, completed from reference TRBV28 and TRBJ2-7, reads DVKVTQSSRYLVKRTGEKVFLECVQDMDHENMFWYRQDPGLGLRLIYFSYDVKMKEKGDIPEGYSVSREKKERFSLILESASTNQTSMYLCASSSQWGIYEQYFGPGTRLTVT.

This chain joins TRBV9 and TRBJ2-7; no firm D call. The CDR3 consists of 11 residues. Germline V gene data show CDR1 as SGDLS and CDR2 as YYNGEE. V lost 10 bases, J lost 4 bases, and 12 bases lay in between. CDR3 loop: CACSFFYEQYF. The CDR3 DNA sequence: TGTGCCTGCTCTTTCTTTTACGAGCAGTACTTC.

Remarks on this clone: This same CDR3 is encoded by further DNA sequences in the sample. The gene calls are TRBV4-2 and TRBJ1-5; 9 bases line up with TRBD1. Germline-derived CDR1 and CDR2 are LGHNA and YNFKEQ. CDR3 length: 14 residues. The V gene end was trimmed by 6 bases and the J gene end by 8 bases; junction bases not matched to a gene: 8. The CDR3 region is CASRKTGGREPQHF. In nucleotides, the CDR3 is TGTGCCAGCAGAAAGACAGGGGGTAGGGAGCCCCAGCATTTT.

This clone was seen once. Here the CDR3 DNA reads TGTGCCAGCAGCTTAGAGGGAAACTACGAGCAGTACTTC. Protein sequence: CASSLEGNYEQYF. This chain uses TRBV7-2 with TRBJ2-7; no reliable D call. The germline gives CDR1 SGHTA, CDR2 FQGNSA. This CDR3 has 13 residues. V lost 1 base and J lost 3, with 7 bases in between.

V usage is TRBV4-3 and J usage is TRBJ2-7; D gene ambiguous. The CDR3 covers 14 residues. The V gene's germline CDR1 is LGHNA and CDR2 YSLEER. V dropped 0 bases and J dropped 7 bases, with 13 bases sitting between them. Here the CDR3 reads CASSQDHLDIEQYF. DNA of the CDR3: TGCGCCAGCAGCCAAGACCACCTCGACATTGAGCAGTACTTC.

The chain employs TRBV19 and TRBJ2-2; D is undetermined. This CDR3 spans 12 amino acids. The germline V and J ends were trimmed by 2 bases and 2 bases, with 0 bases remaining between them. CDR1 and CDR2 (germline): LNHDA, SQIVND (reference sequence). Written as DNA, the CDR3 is TGTGCCAGTAGTATAAACACCGGGGAGCTGTTTTTT. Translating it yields CASSINTGELFF. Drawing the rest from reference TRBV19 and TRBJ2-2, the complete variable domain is DGGITQSPKYLFRKEGQNVTLSCEQNLNHDAMYWYRQDPGQGLRLIYYSQIVNDFQKGDIAEGYSVSREKKESFPLTVTSAQKNPTAFYLCASSINTGELFFGEGSRLTVL.

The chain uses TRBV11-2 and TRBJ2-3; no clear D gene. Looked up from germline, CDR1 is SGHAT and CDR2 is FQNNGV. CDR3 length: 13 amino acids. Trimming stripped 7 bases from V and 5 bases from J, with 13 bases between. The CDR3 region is CASTKTGVDTQYF. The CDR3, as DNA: TGTGCCAGCACCAAAACGGGCGTAGATACGCAGTATTTT.

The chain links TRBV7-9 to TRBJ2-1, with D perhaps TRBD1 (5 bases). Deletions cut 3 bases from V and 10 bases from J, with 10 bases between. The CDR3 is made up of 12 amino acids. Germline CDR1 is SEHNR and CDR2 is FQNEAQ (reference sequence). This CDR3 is CASSFRVGEQFF. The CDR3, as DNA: TGTGCCAGCAGCTTCAGGGTAGGCGAGCAGTTCTTC.

The CDR3 sequence is CASRTGGEKLFF. The CDR3 DNA sequence: TGTGCCAGCAGGACAGGGGGCGAAAAACTGTTTTTT. V is TRBV6-1 and J is TRBJ1-4; 10 bases line up with TRBD1. V gave up 6 bases and J gave up 8 bases; unmatched junction bases: 0. CDR1 and CDR2 (germline): MNHNS, SASEGT. The CDR3 loop spans 12 amino acids.

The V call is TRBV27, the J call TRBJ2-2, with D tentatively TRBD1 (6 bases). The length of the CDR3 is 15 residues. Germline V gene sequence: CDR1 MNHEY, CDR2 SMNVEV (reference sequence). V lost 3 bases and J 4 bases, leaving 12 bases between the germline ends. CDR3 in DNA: TGTGCCAGCAGTTTCCAGGCCAGGGGCACCGGGGAGCTGTTTTTT. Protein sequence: CASSFQARGTGELFF.

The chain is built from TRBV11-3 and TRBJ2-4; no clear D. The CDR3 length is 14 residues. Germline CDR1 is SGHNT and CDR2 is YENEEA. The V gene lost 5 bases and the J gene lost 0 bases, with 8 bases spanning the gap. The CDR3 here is CASSPGLAKNIQYF. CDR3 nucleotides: TGTGCCAGCAGCCCTGGGTTAGCCAAAAACATTCAGTACTTC.

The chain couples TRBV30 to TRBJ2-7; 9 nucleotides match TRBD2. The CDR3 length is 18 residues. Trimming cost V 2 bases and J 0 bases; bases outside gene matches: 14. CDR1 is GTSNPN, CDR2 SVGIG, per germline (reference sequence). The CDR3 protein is CAWSPGLAGLSVSYEQYF. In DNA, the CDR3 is TGTGCCTGGAGTCCCGGGCTAGCGGGACTTTCAGTCTCCTACGAGCAGTACTTC.

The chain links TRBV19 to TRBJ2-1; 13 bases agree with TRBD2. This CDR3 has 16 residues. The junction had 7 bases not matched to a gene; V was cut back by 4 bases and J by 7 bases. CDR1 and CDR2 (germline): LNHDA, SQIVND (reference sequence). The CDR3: CASSNLLAGGMNEQFF. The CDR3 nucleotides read TGTGCCAGTAGTAATCTACTAGCGGGAGGGATGAATGAGCAGTTCTTC.

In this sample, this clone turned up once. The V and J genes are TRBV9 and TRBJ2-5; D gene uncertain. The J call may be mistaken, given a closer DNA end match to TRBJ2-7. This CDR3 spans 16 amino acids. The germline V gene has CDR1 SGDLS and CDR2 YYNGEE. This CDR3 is CASSVGLRTRAYEQYF. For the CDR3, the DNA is TGTGCCAGCAGCGTAGGCCTCCGGACCAGAGCCTACGAGCAGTACTTC.

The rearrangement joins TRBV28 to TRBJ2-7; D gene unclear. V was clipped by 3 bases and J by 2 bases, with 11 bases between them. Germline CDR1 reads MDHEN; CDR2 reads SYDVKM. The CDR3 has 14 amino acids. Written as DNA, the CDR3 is TGTGCCAGCAGTTTCCGACATCTACCCTACGAGCAGTACTTC. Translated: CASSFRHLPYEQYF. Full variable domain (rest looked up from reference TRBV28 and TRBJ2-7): DVKVTQSSRYLVKRTGEKVFLECVQDMDHENMFWYRQDPGLGLRLIYFSYDVKMKEKGDIPEGYSVSREKKERFSLILESASTNQTSMYLCASSFRHLPYEQYFGPGTRLTVT.

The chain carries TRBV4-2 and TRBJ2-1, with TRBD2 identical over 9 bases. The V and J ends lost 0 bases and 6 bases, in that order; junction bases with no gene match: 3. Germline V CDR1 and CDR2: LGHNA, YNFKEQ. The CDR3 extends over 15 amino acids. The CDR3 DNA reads TGTGCCAGCAGCCAAGAAGCTAGCGGGACCAATGAGCAGTTCTTC. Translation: CASSQEASGTNEQFF.

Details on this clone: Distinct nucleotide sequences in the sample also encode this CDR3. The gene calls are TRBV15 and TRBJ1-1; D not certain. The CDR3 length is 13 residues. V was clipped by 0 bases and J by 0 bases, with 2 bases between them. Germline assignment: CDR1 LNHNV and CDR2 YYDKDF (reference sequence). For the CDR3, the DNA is TGTGCCACCAGCAGAGACATGAACACTGAAGCTTTCTTT. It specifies CATSRDMNTEAFF.

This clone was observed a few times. The CDR3 here is CASSTNRGRTDTQYF. The CDR3 DNA sequence: TGTGCCAGTAGTACGAACAGGGGGCGCACAGATACGCAGTATTTT. This rearrangement joins TRBV19 to TRBJ2-3; 9 bases agree with TRBD1. CDR3 length equals 15 residues. With V trimmed by 4 bases and J by 1 base, 3 bases remained unmatched. The germline CDR1 and CDR2 sequences are LNHDA and SQIVND (reference sequence).

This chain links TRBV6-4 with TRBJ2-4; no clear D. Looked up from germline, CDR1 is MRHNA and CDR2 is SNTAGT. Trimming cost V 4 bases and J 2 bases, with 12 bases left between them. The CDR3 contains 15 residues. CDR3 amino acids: CASSGAVLSKNIQYF. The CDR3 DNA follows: TGTGCCAGCAGTGGGGCAGTGCTCTCCAAAAACATTCAGTACTTC.

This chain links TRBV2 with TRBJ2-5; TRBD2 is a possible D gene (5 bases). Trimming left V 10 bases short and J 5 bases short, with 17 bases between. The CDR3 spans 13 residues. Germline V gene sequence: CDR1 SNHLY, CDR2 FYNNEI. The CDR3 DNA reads TGTGCCACGGGTGAGCGGAGAGGGGAGACCCAGTACTTC. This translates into CATGERRGETQYF.

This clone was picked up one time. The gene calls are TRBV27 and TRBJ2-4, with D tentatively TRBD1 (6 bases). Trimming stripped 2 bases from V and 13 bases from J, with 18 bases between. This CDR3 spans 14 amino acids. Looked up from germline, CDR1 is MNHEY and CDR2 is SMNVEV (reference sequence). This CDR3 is CASSLNRDTRKQYF. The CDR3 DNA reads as TGTGCCAGCAGTTTAAACCGGGACACTAGAAAACAGTACTTC.

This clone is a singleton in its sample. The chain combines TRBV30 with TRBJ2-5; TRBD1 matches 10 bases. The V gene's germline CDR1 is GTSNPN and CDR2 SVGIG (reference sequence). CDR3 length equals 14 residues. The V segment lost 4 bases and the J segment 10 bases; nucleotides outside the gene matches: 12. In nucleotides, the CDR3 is TGTGCCTGGACCTGGACAGGGGGATATCGTAACCAGTACTTC. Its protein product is CAWTWTGGYRNQYF. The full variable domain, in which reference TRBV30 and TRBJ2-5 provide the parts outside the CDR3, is SQTIHQWPATLVQPVGSPLSLECTVEGTSNPNLYWYRQAAGRGLQLLFYSVGIGQISSEVPQNLSASRPQDRQFILSSKKLLLSDSGFYLCAWTWTGGYRNQYFGPGTRLLVL.

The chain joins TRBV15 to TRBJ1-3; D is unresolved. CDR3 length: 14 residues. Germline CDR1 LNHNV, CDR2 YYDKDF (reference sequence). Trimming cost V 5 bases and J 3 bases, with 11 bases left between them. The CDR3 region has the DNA TGTGCCACCAGCCGAGTCAGTAGTGGAAACACCATATATTTT. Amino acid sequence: CATSRVSSGNTIYF.

The CDR3 DNA reads TGTGCCAGCAGTGCTGAGCTAAACACTGAAGCTTTCTTT. Its translation is CASSAELNTEAFF. The rearrangement links TRBV7-3 to TRBJ1-1, with D unresolved. This CDR3 has 13 amino acids. Looked up from germline, CDR1 is SGHTA and CDR2 is FQGTGA. Between the trimmed V and J ends, which lost 6 bases and 2 bases, there was a span of 10 bases.

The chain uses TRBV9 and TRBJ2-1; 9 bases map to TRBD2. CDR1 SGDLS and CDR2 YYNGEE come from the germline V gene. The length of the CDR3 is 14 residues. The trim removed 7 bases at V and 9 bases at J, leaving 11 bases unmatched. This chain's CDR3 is CASSRAGGPSEQFF. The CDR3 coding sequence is TGTGCCAGCTCCCGGGCGGGAGGGCCATCTGAGCAGTTCTTC.

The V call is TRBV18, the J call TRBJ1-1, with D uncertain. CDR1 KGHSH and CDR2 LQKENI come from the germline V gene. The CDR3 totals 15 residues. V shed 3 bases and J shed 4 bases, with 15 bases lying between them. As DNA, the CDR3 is TGTGCCAGCTCACCCGCTTCAGGTTCCGGCACTGAAGCTTTCTTT. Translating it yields CASSPASGSGTEAFF.

DNA of the CDR3: TGCGCCAGCAGCCAAGACTTGGGTGGGGAGACCCAGTACTTC. It encodes CASSQDLGGETQYF. The chain carries TRBV4-1 and TRBJ2-5, with D uncertain. The V gene lost 0 bases and the J gene lost 5 bases, with 10 bases spanning the gap. Germline V lookup: CDR1 MGHRA, CDR2 YSYEKL. This CDR3 comprises 14 residues.

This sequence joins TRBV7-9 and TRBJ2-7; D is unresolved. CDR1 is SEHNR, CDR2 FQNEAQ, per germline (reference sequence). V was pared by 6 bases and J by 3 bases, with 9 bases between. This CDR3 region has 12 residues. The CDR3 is CASSSLDYEQYF. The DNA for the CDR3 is TGTGCCAGCAGTTCTCTAGACTACGAGCAGTACTTC. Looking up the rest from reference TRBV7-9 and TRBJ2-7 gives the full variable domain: DTGVSQNPRHKITKRGQNVTFRCDPISEHNRLYWYRQTLGQGPEFLTYFQNEAQLEKSRLLSDRFSAERPKGSFSTLEIQRTEQGDSAMYLCASSSLDYEQYFGPGTRLTVT.

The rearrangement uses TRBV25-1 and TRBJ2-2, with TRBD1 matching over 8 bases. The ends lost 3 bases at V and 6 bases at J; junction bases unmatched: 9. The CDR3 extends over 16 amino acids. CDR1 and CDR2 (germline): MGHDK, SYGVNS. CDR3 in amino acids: CASSEPTGGESGELFF. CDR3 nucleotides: TGTGCCAGCAGTGAGCCAACAGGGGGAGAGTCCGGGGAGCTGTTTTTT.

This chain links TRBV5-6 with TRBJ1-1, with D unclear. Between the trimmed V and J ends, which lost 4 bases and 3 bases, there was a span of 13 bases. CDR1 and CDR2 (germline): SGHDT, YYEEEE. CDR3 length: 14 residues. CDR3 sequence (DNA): TGTGCCAGCAGCCGAGTGGGCCCTTACACTGAAGCTTTCTTT. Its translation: CASSRVGPYTEAFF.